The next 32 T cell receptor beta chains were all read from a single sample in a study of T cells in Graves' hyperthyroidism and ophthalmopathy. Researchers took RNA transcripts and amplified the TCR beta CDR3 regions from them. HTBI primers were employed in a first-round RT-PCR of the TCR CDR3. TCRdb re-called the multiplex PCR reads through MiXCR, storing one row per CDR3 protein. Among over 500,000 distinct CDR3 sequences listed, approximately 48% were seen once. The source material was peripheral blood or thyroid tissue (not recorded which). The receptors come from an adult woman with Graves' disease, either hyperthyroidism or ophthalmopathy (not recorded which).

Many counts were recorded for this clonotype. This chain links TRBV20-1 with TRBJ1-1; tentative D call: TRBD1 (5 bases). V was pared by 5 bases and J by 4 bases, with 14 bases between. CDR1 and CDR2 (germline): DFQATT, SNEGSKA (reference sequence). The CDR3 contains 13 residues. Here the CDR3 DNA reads TGCAGTGCTTGGCGGGGGGGGAGCACTGAAGCTTTCTTT. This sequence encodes CSAWRGGSTEAFF.

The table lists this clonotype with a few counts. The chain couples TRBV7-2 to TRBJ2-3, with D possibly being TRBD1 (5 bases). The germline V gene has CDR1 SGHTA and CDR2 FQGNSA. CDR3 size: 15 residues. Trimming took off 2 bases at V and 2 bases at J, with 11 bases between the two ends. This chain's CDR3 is CASSLRGRSTDTQYF. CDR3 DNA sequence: TGTGCCAGCAGCTTAAGGGGCAGATCCACAGATACGCAGTATTTT.

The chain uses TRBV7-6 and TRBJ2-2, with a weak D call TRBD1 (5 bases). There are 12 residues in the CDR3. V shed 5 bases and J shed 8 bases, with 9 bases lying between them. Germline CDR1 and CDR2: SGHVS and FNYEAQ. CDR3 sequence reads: CASSLRQGELFF. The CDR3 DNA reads TGTGCCAGCAGCCTTCGACAGGGGGAGCTGTTTTTT.

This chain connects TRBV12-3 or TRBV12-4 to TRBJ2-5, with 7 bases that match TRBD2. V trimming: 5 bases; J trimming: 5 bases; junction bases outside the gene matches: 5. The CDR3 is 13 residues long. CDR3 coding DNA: TGTGCCAGCAGTCGGGGAGGGATTGAGACCCAGTACTTC. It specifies CASSRGGIETQYF.

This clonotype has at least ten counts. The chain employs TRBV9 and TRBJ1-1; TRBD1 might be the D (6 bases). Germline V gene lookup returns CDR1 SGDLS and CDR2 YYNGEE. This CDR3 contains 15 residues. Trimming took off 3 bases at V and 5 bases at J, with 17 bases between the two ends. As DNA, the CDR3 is TGTGCCAGCAGCGCCCAGGGGTTCGCGGAAACTGAAGCTTTCTTT. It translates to CASSAQGFAETEAFF.

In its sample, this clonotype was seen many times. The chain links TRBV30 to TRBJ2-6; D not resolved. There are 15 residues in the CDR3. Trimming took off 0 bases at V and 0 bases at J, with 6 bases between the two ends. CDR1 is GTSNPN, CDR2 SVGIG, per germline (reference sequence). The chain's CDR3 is CAWSVLGSGANVLTF. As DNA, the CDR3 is TGTGCCTGGAGTGTACTTGGCTCTGGGGCCAACGTCCTGACTTTC.

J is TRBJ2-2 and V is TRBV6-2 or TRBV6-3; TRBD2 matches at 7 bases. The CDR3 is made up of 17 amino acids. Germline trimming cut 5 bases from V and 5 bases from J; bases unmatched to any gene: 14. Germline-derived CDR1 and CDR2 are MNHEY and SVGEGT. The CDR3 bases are TGTGCCAGCAGTCTACTACTAGAGGCGGGAGTAACCGGGGAGCTGTTTTTT. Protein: CASSLLLEAGVTGELFF.

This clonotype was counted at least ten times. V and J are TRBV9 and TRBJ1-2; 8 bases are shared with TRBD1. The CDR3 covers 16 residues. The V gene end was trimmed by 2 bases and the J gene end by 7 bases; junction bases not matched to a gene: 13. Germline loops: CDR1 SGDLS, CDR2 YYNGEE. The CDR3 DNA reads TGTGCCAGCAGCGTTGGACAGGGTGGCCCCGTTGGTGGCTACACCTTC. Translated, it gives CASSVGQGGPVGGYTF.

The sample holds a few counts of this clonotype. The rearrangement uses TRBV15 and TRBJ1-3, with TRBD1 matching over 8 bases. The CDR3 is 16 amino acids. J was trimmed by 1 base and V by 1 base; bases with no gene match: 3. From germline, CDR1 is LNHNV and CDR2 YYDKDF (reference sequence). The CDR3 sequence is CATSRVGQGSGNTIYF. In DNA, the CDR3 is TGTGCCACCAGCAGAGTTGGACAGGGTTCTGGAAACACCATATATTTT.

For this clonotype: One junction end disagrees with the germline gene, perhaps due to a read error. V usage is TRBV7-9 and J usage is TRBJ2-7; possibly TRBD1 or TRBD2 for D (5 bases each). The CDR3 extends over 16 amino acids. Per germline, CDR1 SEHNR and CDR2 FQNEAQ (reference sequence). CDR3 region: CAGSLGTDPENYEQYF. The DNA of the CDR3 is TGTGCCGGCAGCTTGGGGACCGACCCAGAGAACTACGAGCAGTACTTC.

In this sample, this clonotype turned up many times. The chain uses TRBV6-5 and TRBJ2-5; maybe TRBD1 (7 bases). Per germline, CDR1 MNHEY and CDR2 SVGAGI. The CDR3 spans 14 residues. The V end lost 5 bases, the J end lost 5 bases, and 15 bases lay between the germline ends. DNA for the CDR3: TGTGCCAGCAGTCCGGCAGGGGGGAAGGAGACCCAGTACTTC. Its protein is CASSPAGGKETQYF.

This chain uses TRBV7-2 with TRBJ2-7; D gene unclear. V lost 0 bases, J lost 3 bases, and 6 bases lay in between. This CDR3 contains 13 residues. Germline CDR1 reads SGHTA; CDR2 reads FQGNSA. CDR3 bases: TGTGCCAGCAGCTTAGCTCTGTACTACGAGCAGTACTTC. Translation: CASSLALYYEQYF.

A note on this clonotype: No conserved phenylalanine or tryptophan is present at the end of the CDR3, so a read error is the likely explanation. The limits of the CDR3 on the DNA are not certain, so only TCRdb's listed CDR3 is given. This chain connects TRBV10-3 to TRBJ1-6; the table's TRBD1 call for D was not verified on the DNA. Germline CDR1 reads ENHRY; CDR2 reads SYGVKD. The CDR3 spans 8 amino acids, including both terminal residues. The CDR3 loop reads CAIDSGTG.

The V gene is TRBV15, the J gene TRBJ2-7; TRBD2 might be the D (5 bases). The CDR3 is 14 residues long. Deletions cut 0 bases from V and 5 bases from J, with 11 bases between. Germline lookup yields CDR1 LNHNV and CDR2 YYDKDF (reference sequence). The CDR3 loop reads CATSRDRGKNEQYF. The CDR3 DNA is TGTGCCACCAGCAGAGACCGGGGAAAAAACGAGCAGTACTTC.

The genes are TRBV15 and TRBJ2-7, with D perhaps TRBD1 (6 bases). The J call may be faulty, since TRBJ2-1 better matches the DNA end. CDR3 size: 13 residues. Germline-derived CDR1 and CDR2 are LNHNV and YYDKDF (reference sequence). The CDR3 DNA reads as TGTGCCACCAGCAGAGTTCAGGGGAGTGAGCAGTTCTTC. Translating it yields CATSRVQGSEQFF.

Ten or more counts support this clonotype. The CDR3 sequence is CSVEVGGLYGYTF. CDR3 sequence (DNA): TGCAGCGTTGAAGTGGGCGGACTCTATGGCTACACCTTC. The chain combines TRBV29-1 with TRBJ1-2; D is unclear. The germline V and J ends were trimmed by 1 base and 4 bases, with 10 bases remaining between them. The CDR3 consists of 13 residues. CDR1 is SQVTM and CDR2 is ANQGSEA in the germline V gene.

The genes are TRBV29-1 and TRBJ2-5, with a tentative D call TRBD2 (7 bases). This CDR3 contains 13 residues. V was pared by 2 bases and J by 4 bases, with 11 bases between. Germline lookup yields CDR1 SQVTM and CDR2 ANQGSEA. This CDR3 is CSVEPRGGETQYF. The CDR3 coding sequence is TGCAGCGTTGAACCAAGGGGGGGAGAGACCCAGTACTTC.

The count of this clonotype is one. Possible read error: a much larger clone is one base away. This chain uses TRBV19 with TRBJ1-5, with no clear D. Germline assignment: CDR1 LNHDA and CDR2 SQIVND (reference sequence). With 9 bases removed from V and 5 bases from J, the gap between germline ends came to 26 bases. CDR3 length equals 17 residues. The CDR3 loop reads CASTETWELLADQPQHF. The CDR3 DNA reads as TGTGCCAGCACAGAGACTTGGGAGCTCTTGGCCGATCAGCCCCAGCATTTT. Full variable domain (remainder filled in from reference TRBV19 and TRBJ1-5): DGGITQSPKYLFRKEGQNVTLSCEQNLNHDAMYWYRQDPGQGLRLIYYSQIVNDFQKGDIAEGYSVSREKKESFPLTVTSAQKNPTAFYLCASTETWELLADQPQHFGDGTRLSIL.

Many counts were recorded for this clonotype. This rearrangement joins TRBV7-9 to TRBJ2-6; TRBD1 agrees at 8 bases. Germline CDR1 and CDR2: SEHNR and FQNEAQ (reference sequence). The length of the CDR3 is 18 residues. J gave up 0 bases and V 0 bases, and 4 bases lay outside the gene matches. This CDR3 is CASSLADREISGANVLTF. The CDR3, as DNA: TGTGCCAGCAGCTTAGCGGACAGGGAAATCTCTGGGGCCAACGTCCTGACTTTC.

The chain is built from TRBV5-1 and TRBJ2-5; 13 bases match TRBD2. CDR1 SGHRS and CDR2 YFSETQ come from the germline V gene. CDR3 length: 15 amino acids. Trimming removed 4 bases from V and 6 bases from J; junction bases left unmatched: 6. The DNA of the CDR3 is TGCGCCAGCAGCGGCGGACTAGCGGGAGTAAAGACCCAGTACTTC. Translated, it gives CASSGGLAGVKTQYF.

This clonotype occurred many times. The CDR3 protein is CASSQSGEETQYF. CDR3 nucleotide sequence: TGTGCCAGCAGCCAATCGGGGGAAGAGACCCAGTACTTC. The chain couples TRBV16 to TRBJ2-5, with D possibly called TRBD1 or TRBD2 (5 bases each). The germline gives CDR1 KGHSY, CDR2 FQNENV. This CDR3 is 13 amino acids long. V lost 0 bases to trimming and J lost 3 bases, with 5 bases between them.

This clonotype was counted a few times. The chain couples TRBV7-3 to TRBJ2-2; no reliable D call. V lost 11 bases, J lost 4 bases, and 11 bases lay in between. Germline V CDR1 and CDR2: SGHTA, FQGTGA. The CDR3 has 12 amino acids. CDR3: CADFLSTGELFF. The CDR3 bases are TGTGCCGACTTTCTAAGCACCGGGGAGCTGTTTTTT.

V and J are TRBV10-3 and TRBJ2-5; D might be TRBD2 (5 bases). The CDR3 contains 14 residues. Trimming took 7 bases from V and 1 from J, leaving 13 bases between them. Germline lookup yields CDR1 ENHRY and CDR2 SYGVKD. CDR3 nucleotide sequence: TGTGCCATCAATTCGCGGGCCCGCCAAGAGACCCAGTACTTC. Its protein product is CAINSRARQETQYF.

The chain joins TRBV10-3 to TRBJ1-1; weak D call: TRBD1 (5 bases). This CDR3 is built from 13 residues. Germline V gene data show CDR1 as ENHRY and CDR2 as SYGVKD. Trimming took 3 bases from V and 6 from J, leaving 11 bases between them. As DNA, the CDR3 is TGTGCCATCAGTGAAACATTCAGGGCTGAAGCTTTCTTT. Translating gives CAISETFRAEAFF.

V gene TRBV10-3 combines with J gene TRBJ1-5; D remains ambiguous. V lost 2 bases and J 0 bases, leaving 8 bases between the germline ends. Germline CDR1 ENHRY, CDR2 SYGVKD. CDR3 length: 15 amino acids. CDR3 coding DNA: TGTGCCATCAGTGAGACCTGGGATAGCAATCAGCCCCAGCATTTT. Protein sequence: CAISETWDSNQPQHF.

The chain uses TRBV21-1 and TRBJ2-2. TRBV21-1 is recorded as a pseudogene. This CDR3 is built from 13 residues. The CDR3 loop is CASSSGRTGELFF. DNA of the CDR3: TGTGCCAGCAGCAGCGGCCGCACCGGGGAGCTGTTTTTT.

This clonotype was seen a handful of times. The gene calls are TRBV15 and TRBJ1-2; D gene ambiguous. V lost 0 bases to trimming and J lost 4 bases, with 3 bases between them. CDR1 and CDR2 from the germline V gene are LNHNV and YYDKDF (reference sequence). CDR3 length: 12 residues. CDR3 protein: CATSRDIYGYTF. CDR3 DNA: TGTGCCACCAGCAGAGATATCTATGGCTACACCTTC.

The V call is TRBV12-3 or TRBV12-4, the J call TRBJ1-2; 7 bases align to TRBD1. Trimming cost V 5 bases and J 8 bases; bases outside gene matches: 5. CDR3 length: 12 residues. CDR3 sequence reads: CASSLGGKGYTF. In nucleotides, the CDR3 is TGTGCCAGCAGTCTAGGGGGCAAAGGCTACACCTTC.

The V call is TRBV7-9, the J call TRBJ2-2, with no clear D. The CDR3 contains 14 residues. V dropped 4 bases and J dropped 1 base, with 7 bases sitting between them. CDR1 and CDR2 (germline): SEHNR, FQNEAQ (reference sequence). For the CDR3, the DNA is TGTGCCAGCAGCTCACAGAAGAACACCGGGGAGCTGTTTTTT. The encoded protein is CASSSQKNTGELFF.

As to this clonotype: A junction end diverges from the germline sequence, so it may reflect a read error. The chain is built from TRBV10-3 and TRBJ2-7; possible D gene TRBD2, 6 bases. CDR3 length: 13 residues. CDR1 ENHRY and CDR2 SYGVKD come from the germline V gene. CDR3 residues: CAIRLEDTYEQYF. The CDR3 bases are TGTGCCATTAGACTAGAAGACACCTATGAGCAGTACTTC.

CDR3 coding DNA: TGTGCCAGCAGCTTAGGGTCCATATACGGGTATGGCTACACCTTC. Its translation is CASSLGSIYGYGYTF. V and J are TRBV7-2 and TRBJ1-2; D is unclear. The CDR3 is 15 amino acids. Germline CDR1 SGHTA, CDR2 FQGNSA. Trimming removed 1 base from V and 5 bases from J, with 14 bases in between.

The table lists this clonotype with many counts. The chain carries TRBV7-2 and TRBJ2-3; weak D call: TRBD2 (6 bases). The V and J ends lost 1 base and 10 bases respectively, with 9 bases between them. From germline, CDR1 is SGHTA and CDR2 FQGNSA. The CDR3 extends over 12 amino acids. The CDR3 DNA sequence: TGTGCCAGCAGCTTAGGACTAGACGCGCAGTATTTT. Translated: CASSLGLDAQYF.